The clone carrying this TCR beta chain was recorded many times. Its antigen is as yet unknown. This sample stems from a study of T cell repertoires in cytomegalovirus infection. At the level of the study: Newly reported HLA-C-restricted and thoroughly characterized HLA-B-restricted CMV epitopes were employed.

The germline V gene has CDR1 SGHVS and CDR2 FNYEAQ. V shed 4 bases and J 7 bases; nucleotides not matched to a gene: 5. The CDR3 runs to 15 residues. TCRdb independently ran MiXCR on the reads; one entry per CDR3 protein. In the table there are about 830,000 distinct CDR3 sequences, around a third of which are singletons. This receptor was taken from a human donor in good health (CMV status not recorded). Some clones in this sample may be carry-over from other donors' samples. The chain has TRBV7-6 and TRBJ2-1; 12 bases agree with TRBD2. This specimen consisted of cultured CD8+ T cells from PBMCs, obtained from culture after CMV antigen stimulation. The DNA for the CDR3 is TGTGCCAGCAGCTCGCGACTAGCGGGGGATAATGAGCAGTTCTTC. Translating gives CASSSRLAGDNEQFF.